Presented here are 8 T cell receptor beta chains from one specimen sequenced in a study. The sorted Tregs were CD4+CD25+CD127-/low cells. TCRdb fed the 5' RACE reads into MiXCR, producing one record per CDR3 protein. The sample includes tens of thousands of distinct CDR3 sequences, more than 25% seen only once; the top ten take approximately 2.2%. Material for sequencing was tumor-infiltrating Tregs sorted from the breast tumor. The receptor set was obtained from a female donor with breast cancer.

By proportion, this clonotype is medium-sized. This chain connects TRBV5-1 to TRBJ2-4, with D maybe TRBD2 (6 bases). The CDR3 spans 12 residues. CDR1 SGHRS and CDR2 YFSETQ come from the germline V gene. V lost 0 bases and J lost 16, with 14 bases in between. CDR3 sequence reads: CASSLDSGLIYF. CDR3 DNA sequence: TGCGCCAGCAGCTTGGATTCGGGACTCATTTACTTC. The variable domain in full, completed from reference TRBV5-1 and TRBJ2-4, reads KAGVTQTPRYLIKTRGQQVTLSCSPISGHRSVSWYQQTPGQGLQFLFEYFSETQRNKGNFPGRFSGRQFSNSRSEMNVSTLELGDSALYLCASSLDSGLIYFGAGTRLSVL.

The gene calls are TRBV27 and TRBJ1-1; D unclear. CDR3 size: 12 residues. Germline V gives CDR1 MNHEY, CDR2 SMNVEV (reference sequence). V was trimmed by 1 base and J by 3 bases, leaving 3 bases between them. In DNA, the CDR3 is TGTGCCAGCAGTTTATTGGACACTGAAGCTTTCTTT. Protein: CASSLLDTEAFF.

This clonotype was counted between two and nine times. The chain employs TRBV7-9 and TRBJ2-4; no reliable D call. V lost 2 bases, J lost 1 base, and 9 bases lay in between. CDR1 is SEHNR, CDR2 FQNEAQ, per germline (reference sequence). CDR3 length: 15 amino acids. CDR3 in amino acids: CASSLSSFAKNIQYF. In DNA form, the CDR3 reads TGTGCCAGCAGCTTATCCAGTTTTGCCAAAAACATTCAGTACTTC.

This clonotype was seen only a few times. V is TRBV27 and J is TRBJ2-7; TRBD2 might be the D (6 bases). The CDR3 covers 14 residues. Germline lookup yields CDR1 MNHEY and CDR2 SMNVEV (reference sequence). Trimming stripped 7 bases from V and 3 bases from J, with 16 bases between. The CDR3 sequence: CASKGQGGHYEQYF. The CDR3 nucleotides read TGTGCCAGCAAAGGGCAGGGAGGACACTACGAGCAGTACTTC.

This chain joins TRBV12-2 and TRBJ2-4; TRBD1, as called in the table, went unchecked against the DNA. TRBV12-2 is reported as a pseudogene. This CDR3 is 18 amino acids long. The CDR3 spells CASRLAGAQIRTKNIQYF. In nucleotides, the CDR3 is TGTGCAAGTCGCTTAGCGGGGGCTCAGATCCGGACCAAAAACATTCAGTACTTC.

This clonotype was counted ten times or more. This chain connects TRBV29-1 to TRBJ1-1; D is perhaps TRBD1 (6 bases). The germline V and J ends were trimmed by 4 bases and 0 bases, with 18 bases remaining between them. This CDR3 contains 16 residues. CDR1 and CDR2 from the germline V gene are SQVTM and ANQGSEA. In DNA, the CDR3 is TGCAGCGTTGCCCAACCAAAGACAGGACTGAACACTGAAGCTTTCTTT. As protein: CSVAQPKTGLNTEAFF.

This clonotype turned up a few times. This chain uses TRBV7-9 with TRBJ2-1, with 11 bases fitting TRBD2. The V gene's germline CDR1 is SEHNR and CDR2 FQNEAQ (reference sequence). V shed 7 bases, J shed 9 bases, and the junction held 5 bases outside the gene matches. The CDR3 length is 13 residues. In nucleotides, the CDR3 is TGTGCCAGCATAGCGGGGGGGCGCGGTGAGCAGTTCTTC. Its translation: CASIAGGRGEQFF.

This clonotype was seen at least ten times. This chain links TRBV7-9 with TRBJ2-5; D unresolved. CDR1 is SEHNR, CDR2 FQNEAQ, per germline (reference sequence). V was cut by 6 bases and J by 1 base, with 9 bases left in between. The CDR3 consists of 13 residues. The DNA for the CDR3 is TGTGCCAGCAGTACCCGTACCCAAGAGACCCAGTACTTC. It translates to CASSTRTQETQYF.